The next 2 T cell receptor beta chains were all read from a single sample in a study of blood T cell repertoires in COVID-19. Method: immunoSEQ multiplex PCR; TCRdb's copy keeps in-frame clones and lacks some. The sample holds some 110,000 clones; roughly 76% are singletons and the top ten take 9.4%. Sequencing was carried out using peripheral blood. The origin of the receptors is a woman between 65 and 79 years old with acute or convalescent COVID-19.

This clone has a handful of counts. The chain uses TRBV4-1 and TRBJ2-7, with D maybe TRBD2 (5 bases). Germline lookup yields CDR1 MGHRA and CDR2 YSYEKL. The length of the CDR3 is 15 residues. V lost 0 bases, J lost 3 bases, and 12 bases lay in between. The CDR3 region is CASSQDRGSLYEQYF. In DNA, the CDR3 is TGCGCCAGCAGCCAAGATCGGGGAAGCCTCTACGAGCAGTACTTC.

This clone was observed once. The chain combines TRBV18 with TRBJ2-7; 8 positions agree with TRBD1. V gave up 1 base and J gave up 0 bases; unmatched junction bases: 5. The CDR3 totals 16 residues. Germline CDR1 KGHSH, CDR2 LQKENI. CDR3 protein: CASSPLSGGASYEQYF. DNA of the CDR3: TGTGCCAGCTCACCACTGTCAGGGGGCGCCTCCTACGAGCAGTACTTC.